In this sample, the clone carrying this T cell receptor (beta chain) turned up a few times. Its antigen is unidentified. This sample's treatment: roughly ten-day PBMC culture with coronavirus spike peptide pools or control peptides (ViraFEST assay). These data belong to a study of vaccination and CD4 T cells after COVID-19. The wider study: Four females and six males made up the convalescents, with two Hispanic.

The Oncomine TCR Beta short-read assay was what sequenced the DNA obtained from cultured CD4+ T cells. A single record per CDR3 protein comes from TCRdb applying MiXCR to the PCR reads. The sample holds about 15,000 distinct CDR3 sequences; around 48% are singletons and the top ten take roughly an eighth. CDR3 length equals 15 residues. The germline V gene encodes CDR1 SGHTA and CDR2 FQGTGA. Trimming took 5 bases from V and 1 from J, leaving 14 bases between them. The receptor's source is a human donor who had recovered from COVID-19. V usage is TRBV7-3 and J usage is TRBJ1-1; D ambiguous. Sequencing was done on a sample of CD4+ T cells from blood, cultured in vitro. DNA of the CDR3: TGTGCCAGCAGCACAACGAGGGCAGGGAACACTGAAGCTTTCTTT. Encoded protein: CASSTTRAGNTEAFF. The variable domain in full, completed from reference TRBV7-3 and TRBJ1-1, reads GAGVSQTPSNKVTEKGKYVELRCDPISGHTALYWYRQSLGQGPEFLIYFQGTGAADDSGLPNDRFFAVRPEGSVSTLKIQRTERGDSAVYLCASSTTRAGNTEAFFGQGTRLTVV.